The 12 T cell receptor beta chains below come from one sample, sequenced in a study of blood T cell repertoires in COVID-19. The table came from immunoSEQ multiplex PCR; TCRdb's copy has only in-frame clones and leaves some out. The sample contains roughly 330,000 clones, roughly 90% of which appear only once. The sample taken for sequencing was peripheral blood. These receptors were collected from a woman between 50 and 59 years old with active or convalescent COVID-19.

This clone appeared many times. The chain recombines TRBV25-1 with TRBJ1-1, with D maybe TRBD1 (6 bases). CDR3 size: 14 residues. Germline V gene data show CDR1 as MGHDK and CDR2 as SYGVNS. Trimming shortened V by 3 bases and J by 4 bases, and 12 bases separated the two germline ends. The CDR3 here is CASSEPRQATEAFF. The CDR3 bases are TGTGCCAGCAGTGAGCCGCGACAGGCCACTGAAGCTTTCTTT.

The chain is built from TRBV19 and TRBJ1-6; the match to TRBD1 covers 10 bases. Trimming took 5 bases from V and 7 from J; bases not matched to a gene: 11. The CDR3 is 17 amino acids. Germline CDR1 reads LNHDA; CDR2 reads SQIVND (reference sequence). The CDR3 DNA reads as TGTGCCAGTAGTTTCTACCGGGACAGGGGTAGCAATTCACCCCTCCACTTT. Translating it yields CASSFYRDRGSNSPLHF.

The chain carries TRBV3-1 (or the pseudogene TRBV3-2) and TRBJ2-1, with D tentatively TRBD1 (5 bases). Trimming removed 0 bases from V and 3 bases from J, with 18 bases in between. The CDR3 is 18 amino acids. The germline gives CDR1 LGHDT, CDR2 YNNKEL (reference sequence). The CDR3 loop reads CASSQDFPTADSYNEQFF. The CDR3 DNA follows: TGTGCCAGCAGCCAAGATTTCCCCACGGCCGACAGCTACAATGAGCAGTTCTTC.

The V call is TRBV5-1, the J call TRBJ2-1, with TRBD1 as a possible D gene (6 bases). V gave up 0 bases and J gave up 8 bases, with 12 bases separating them. The CDR3 is made up of 14 amino acids. CDR1 and CDR2 (germline): SGHRS, YFSETQ. The CDR3 DNA is TGCGCCAGCAGCTTGGGGCAGGGGCTGGATGAGCAGTTCTTC. Translating it yields CASSLGQGLDEQFF.

The V call is TRBV30, the J call TRBJ1-1; possible D gene TRBD1, 6 bases. The germline V and J ends were trimmed by 4 bases and 1 base, with 10 bases remaining between them. This CDR3 has 13 amino acids. The germline CDR1 and CDR2 sequences are GTSNPN and SVGIG (reference sequence). CDR3 nucleotides: TGTGCCTGGAAAGGACAGCCGAACACTGAAGCTTTCTTT. Its protein is CAWKGQPNTEAFF.

The chain is built from TRBV7-2 and TRBJ1-5; D perhaps matches TRBD1 (5 bases). Looked up from germline, CDR1 is SGHTA and CDR2 is FQGNSA. This CDR3 has 15 residues. Trimming removed 1 base at V and 5 bases at J, with 12 bases between. The CDR3 sequence: CASSLEDRWHQPQHF. The CDR3 DNA reads as TGTGCCAGCAGCTTAGAAGACAGATGGCATCAGCCCCAGCATTTT.

The V call is TRBV20-1, the J call TRBJ1-3; D gene uncertain. Germline values: CDR1 DFQATT, CDR2 SNEGSKA (reference sequence). The CDR3 covers 11 residues. Trimming took off 3 bases at V and 7 bases at J, with 7 bases between the two ends. DNA for the CDR3: TGCAGTGCTAGTGGTCGGAACACCATATATTTT. Its translation is CSASGRNTIYF.

V usage is TRBV3-1 (or the pseudogene TRBV3-2) and J usage is TRBJ2-1; D may be TRBD2 (5 bases). The germline CDR1 and CDR2 sequences are LGHDT and YNNKEL (reference sequence). The CDR3 is made up of 13 amino acids. V shed 4 bases and J shed 10 bases, with 14 bases lying between them. The CDR3 reads CASSPGQTGEQFF. The CDR3 coding sequence is TGTGCCAGCAGCCCGGGCCAAACGGGGGAGCAGTTCTTC.

J is TRBJ1-3 and V is TRBV6-5, with D maybe TRBD1 (5 bases). CDR3 length equals 14 residues. CDR1 is MNHEY and CDR2 is SVGAGI in the germline V gene. The V and J ends lost 7 bases and 0 bases respectively, with 10 bases between them. The CDR3 DNA reads TGTGCCAGCACCAGTAGGGGCTCTGGAAACACCATATATTTT. This codes for CASTSRGSGNTIYF.

The V call is TRBV7-2, the J call TRBJ1-5, with no clear D. The germline V gene has CDR1 SGHTA and CDR2 FQGNSA. The CDR3 is 14 amino acids. V lost 5 bases, J lost 5 bases, and 13 bases lay in between. CDR3 nucleotides: TGTGCCAGCAGCACAACCCCCACCTATCAGCCCCAGCATTTT. It encodes CASSTTPTYQPQHF.

The chain recombines TRBV19 with TRBJ2-7, with 8 bases fitting TRBD1. Germline CDR1 and CDR2: LNHDA and SQIVND (reference sequence). The trim removed 5 bases at V and 2 bases at J, leaving 23 bases unmatched. CDR3 size: 20 residues. This CDR3 is CASSVAPTRSRDRTTYEQYF. In DNA, the CDR3 is TGTGCCAGTAGTGTCGCCCCAACAAGAAGCCGGGACAGGACCACCTACGAGCAGTACTTC.

The V gene is TRBV11-2, the J gene TRBJ2-5; D possibly corresponds to TRBD1 (6 bases). Deletions cut 4 bases from V and 5 bases from J, with 20 bases between. This CDR3 has 16 amino acids. CDR1 and CDR2 (germline): SGHAT, FQNNGV. The CDR3 protein is CASSSAGVRIMETQYF. The CDR3 DNA reads as TGTGCCAGCAGCTCTGCAGGGGTTCGTATAATGGAGACCCAGTACTTC.